This TCR beta chain was recovered during a study of cytotoxic CD8 clonotypes in ibrutinib-treated CLL. In the study overall: After treatment lasting a median about twelve months, range 6 to 36, response samples were collected.

Cryopreserved PBMCs yielded around 2.1 micrograms of genomic DNA for TCR beta libraries. Germline loops: CDR1 MDHEN, CDR2 SYDVKM. Trimming removed 3 bases at V and 7 bases at J, with 15 bases between. This CDR3 has 14 amino acids. Assay used: immunoSEQ multiplex PCR; TCRdb lists only in-frame clones, some missing. The sample consists of 45,000 or so clones, roughly three quarters of them appearing once. This sample comprised PBMCs, obtained after 12 months of ibrutinib treatment. The origin of this receptor is a human donor with chronic lymphocytic leukemia. The rearrangement uses TRBV28 and TRBJ1-2; D gene uncertain. The DNA for the CDR3 is TGTGCCAGCAGTTTTGTAGGGCTTCTTTTTGGCTACACCTTC. Amino acid sequence: CASSFVGLLFGYTF.